This T cell receptor (beta chain) came from a study of cytomegalovirus exposure and HLA in healthy donors. The CDR3 length is 17 residues. Trimming removed 0 bases from V and 5 bases from J, with 19 bases in between. Germline loops: CDR1 KGHSH, CDR2 LQKENI. Concerning this clone: What it binds is not known.

Primers: 60 Vbeta forward and 13 Jbeta reverse. The method was immunoSEQ multiplex PCR; TCRdb's version includes in-frame clones alone and lacks a portion of them. The sample consists of 150,000 to 200,000 clones, about 82% of them appearing once. Study findings and constraints: There were a few CMV-associated chains whose specificity for CMV antigens was confirmed in vitro.

The V and J genes are TRBV18 and TRBJ1-1; tentative D call: TRBD1 (6 bases). Source material: PBMCs. The TCR was taken from a woman aged 45-65 years in good health and CMV-seropositive. The CDR3, as DNA: TGTGCCAGCTCACCACCGACAGGTGGGTTACTGGGTACTGAAGCTTTCTTT. This codes for CASSPPTGGLLGTEAFF.